The clone carrying this TCR beta chain was observed a handful of times. Its cognate antigen is unknown. The record originates from a study of CD8 T cells in ankylosing spondylitis. TCRdb passed the 5' RACE reads through MiXCR, listing each CDR3 protein once. The sample has 200,000 or so distinct CDR3 sequences; 10% to 15% are singletons. The CDR3 is made up of 17 amino acids. V was pared by 1 base and J by 1 base, with 1 base of the junction left unmatched. Germline lookup yields CDR1 SGHRS and CDR2 YFSETQ. Broader study findings: Several of the motif variants were reported before in synovial fluid and blood from reactive arthritis.

The sample consisted of blood, either unsorted or a sorted T cell fraction (not recorded which). This chain joins TRBV5-1 and TRBJ2-2; 13 nucleotides match TRBD2. This receptor was identified in a female donor with ankylosing spondylitis or in good health (not recorded which). CDR3 residues: CASSLRTSGGNTGELFF. The CDR3 DNA sequence: TGCGCCAGCAGCTTGAGGACTAGCGGGGGGAACACCGGGGAGCTGTTTTTT.